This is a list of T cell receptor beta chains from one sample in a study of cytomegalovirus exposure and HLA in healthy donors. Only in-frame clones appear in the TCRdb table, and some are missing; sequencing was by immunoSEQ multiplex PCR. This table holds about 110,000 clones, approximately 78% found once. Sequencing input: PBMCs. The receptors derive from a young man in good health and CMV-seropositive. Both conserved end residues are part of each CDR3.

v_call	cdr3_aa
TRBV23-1	CASSPGLARATDTQYF
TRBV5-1	CASRPRYTDTQYF
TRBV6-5	CASSGYTGDNQPQHF
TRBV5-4	CASSLGPQETQYF
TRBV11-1	CASSFTSGGYTGELFF
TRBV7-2	CASSLEATGVNSPLHF
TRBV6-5	CASSSSQGTSGIATFF
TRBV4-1	CASSQIRAGSSYNEQFF
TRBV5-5	CASSKTGGGNQPQHF
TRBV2	CASSPPGGGNGYTF
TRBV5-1	CASSLRDTQYF
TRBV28	CASSSGQGASEKLFF
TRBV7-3	CASSPLSGGGNTGELFF
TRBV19	CASSIGVAGTNEQFF
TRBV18	CASSYLRDYSYNEQFF
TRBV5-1	CASSFTGMVTDTQYF
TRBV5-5	CASSRQVNTGELFF
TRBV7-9	CAAGVSAKNIQYF
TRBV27	CASSLYEGPHEQYF
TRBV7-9	CASSSWGRSSYNEQFF
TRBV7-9	CASTRGQVDGYTF
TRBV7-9	CSSSLEAGRKLFF
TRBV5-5	CASSDRGPGNTIYF
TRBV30	CAWTVSYNSPLHF
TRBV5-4	CASSLMRGLNTGELFF
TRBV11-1	CASSLGQDNQPQHF
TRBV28	CASSLASGSNPSQPQHF
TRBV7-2	CASSLARLAGIMYF
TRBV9	CASSEMVSERGGADTQYF
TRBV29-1	CSVGGDGYTF
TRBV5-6	CASSLADNNQPQHF
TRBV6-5	CASSYASTGGEKLFF
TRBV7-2	CASSLTVNTGELFF
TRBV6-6	CASSYSRIYEQYF
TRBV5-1	CASGGDRTNYGYTF
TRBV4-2	CASSQDQGAAGAEAFF
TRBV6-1	CASSFRTGDNYGYTF
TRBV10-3	CAISETYRVRPDGYTF
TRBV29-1	CSVPQGGGTEAFF
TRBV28	CASSRTLARGEYF
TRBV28	CASRWAGRTGELFF
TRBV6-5	CASSEVGTGDQYF
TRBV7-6	CASSLSLQGRVEIRTEAFF
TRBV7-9	CSSSLGLAPEQYF
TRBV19	CASSIGQWNTGELFF
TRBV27	CASSLTAGGIYEQYF
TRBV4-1	CASSQDVQDGYTF
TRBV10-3	CAISGNSNQPQHF
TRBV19	CASSIRQLQPQHF
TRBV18	CASSPRRAGVNTEAFF
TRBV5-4	CASSLATGPNAEKLFF
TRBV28	CASNSNGQYYEQYF
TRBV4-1	CASSRGDRGLNTEAFF
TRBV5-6	CASSRNPGGSGGTQYF